The T cell receptor beta chain described here comes from a study of T cell responses to AZD1222 COVID-19 vaccine (dated by TCRdb to about 2021). About the study as a whole: Because spike-specific TCR depth and breadth did not differ between the two schedules, AZD1222 recipients who got a second dose at roughly 4 weeks were pooled with those who got a second dose at roughly 12 weeks. TCR sequencing was performed for about 240 trial participants, of whom 200 to 220 were given two doses of AZD1222 and around 26 were given two doses of MenACWY control vaccine. Trial participants were enrolled by age into subgroups of 18-55, 56-69 and 70-plus years, and around 150, 29 and 61 TCR-sequenced participants, respectively, were included in these subgroups. What the research found in general, with its limitations: Because no day 14 peak-response samples were available, repertoires were characterized only after the peak T cell response. The 56-69-year group was small, and its depth increase did not reach significance, likely because of low power. The vaccine-associated CD4 TCRs covered the entire spike protein, and the dominant responses fell in regions 160-218 and 743-854. After two AZD1222 doses, both the breadth and the depth of spike-specific TCRs were significantly higher than at day 0 and than in MenACWY recipients. Participants were mostly white British, with more females than males. The authors suggested clonal diversity may have been underestimated. Conclusions about previously exposed vaccinees are limited because only 6 or 7 AZD1222 recipients were SARS-CoV-2 seropositive at baseline. Epitopes outside the regions mutated in the B.1.351 and B.1.1.7 variants were reportedly recognized by nearly half of the unique spike-specific TCRs.

Notes on this clone: The antigen it binds to is not known. The input lacks base qualities; no much larger clone sits a single base away.

The CDR3 holds 16 amino acids from the cysteine to the phenylalanine. The CDR3 DNA has 48 bases and is translated from base 1. Based on the germline V gene (reference sequence), the CDR1 and CDR2 sequences are SEHNR and FQNEAQ. V is trimmed back by 5 bases and J by 1 base, and the junction contains 8 bases that no gene match accounts for. The CDR3 regions of human TCRbeta chains were analyzed by immunosequencing. The study's processing was this. TCRs in the repertoires were compared against a reference library of SARS-CoV-2-specific TCRs that had been generated with the MIRA antigen-specificity platform. Breadth was defined as the fraction of unique TCRs that were SARS-CoV-2-associated. Depth was defined as the fraction of total T cells that were SARS-CoV-2-associated. Using the MIRA data, each spike-specific TCR was mapped to the spike region that the TCR reacts to and placed in a CD4 or CD8 class. Log10-transformed breadth and depth values were compared by one-way ANOVA with Sidak's multiple comparisons tests. TCRdb obtained this table from immuneACCESS and retained in-frame rearrangements with V and J assigned. These tables miss some clones; where compared with another copy, unresolved V genes account for less than half of the shortfall, and the remainder is unexplained. Clone size and V and J calls were adopted from that table, with D and trimming inferred from the DNA. This sample has some 180,000 clones in its table, and 85% to 95% of those were observed once. The ten largest clones represent 1% to 1.5% of the sample.

The time point label, as the study defines it: baseline before first vaccination. Samples from vaccinated people were obtained from the UK trials COV001 and COV002, which included a single-blind randomized controlled phase 2/3 trial of AZD1222 (ChAdOx1 nCoV-19) in healthy adults. For TCRbeta chain sequencing, PBMC samples were collected from trial participants at day 0 and at day 28 after the second dose. This clonotype originated in an adult in good health. The sequenced sample was peripheral blood, obtained on day 0 of AZD1222 vaccination. The sequence joins TRBV7-9 to TRBJ2-5, with 9 bases aligning to TRBD1. The nucleotide sequence is given as TGTGCCAGCAGCCATTGGGACAGGGTCGGCCAAGAGACCCAGTACTTC. Its translation is CASSHWDRVGQETQYF.